This is a list of T cell receptor beta chains from one sample in a study of T cells expressing NK-cell markers. One entry per CDR3 protein, without DNA, is what TCRdb gives after re-calling the 5' RACE reads. The sample is made up of 400,000 to 550,000 distinct CDR3 sequences, and the top ten hold 6% to 9.5% of it. Specimen: blood T cells: a sorted CD56 or NKG2C T cell subset, CD4+ or CD8+ T cells, or bulk PBMC T cells (not recorded which). These receptors were collected from a woman aged 18 to 75 in good health. CDR3s include the opening cysteine and the closing phenylalanine or tryptophan.

CDR3 protein: CASSQGLNEKLFF; CDR3 length: 13; J gene: TRBJ1-4; V gene: TRBV4-2
CDR3 protein: CSANLRADSNQPQHF; CDR3 length: 15; J gene: TRBJ1-5; V gene: TRBV20-1
CDR3 protein: CASIDLGQQDTQYF; CDR3 length: 14; J gene: TRBJ2-5; V gene: TRBV5-1
CDR3 protein: CASSLLAGLQETQYF; CDR3 length: 15; J gene: TRBJ2-5; V gene: TRBV7-2
CDR3 protein: CASSSNRTGDNEQFF; CDR3 length: 15; J gene: TRBJ2-1; V gene: TRBV7-9
CDR3 protein: CASSLGGTSAYEQYF; CDR3 length: 15; J gene: TRBJ2-7; V gene: TRBV12-3/TRBV12-4
CDR3 protein: CASSRGASGLNEQFF; CDR3 length: 15; J gene: TRBJ2-1; V gene: TRBV7-6
CDR3 protein: CSARVRTGYNEQFF; CDR3 length: 14; J gene: TRBJ2-1; V gene: TRBV20-1
CDR3 protein: CASSLGKSSYNEQFF; CDR3 length: 15; J gene: TRBJ2-1; V gene: TRBV5-6
CDR3 protein: CASSLVTGGRGTQYF; CDR3 length: 15; J gene: TRBJ2-5; V gene: TRBV5-1
CDR3 protein: CSATTPGALGNEQFF; CDR3 length: 15; J gene: TRBJ2-1; V gene: TRBV20-1
CDR3 protein: CAWSRGLDTQYF; CDR3 length: 12; J gene: TRBJ2-3; V gene: TRBV30
CDR3 protein: CASSFNRPNSPLHF; CDR3 length: 14; J gene: TRBJ1-6; V gene: TRBV12-3/TRBV12-4
CDR3 protein: CASSQTGDYGYTF; CDR3 length: 13; J gene: TRBJ1-2; V gene: TRBV4-1